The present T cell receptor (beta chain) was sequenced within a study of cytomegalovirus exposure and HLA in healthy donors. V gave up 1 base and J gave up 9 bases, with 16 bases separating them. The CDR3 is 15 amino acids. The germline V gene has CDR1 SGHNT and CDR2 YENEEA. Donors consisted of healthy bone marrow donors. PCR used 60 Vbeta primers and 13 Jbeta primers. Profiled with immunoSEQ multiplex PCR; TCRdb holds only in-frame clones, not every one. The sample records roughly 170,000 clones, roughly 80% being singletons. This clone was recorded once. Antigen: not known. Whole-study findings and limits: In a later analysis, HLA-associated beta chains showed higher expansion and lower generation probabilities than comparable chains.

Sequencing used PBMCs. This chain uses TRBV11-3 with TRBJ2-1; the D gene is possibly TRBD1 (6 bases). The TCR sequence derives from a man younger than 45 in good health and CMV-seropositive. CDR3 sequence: CASSLAGDILGEQFF. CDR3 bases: TGTGCCAGCAGCTTAGCAGGGGACATCCTCGGTGAGCAGTTCTTC. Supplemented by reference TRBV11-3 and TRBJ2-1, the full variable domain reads EAGVVQSPRYKIIEKKQPVAFWCNPISGHNTLYWYLQNLGQGPELLIRYENEEAVDDSQLPKDRFSAERLKGVDSTLKIQPAELGDSAVYLCASSLAGDILGEQFFGPGTRLTVL.